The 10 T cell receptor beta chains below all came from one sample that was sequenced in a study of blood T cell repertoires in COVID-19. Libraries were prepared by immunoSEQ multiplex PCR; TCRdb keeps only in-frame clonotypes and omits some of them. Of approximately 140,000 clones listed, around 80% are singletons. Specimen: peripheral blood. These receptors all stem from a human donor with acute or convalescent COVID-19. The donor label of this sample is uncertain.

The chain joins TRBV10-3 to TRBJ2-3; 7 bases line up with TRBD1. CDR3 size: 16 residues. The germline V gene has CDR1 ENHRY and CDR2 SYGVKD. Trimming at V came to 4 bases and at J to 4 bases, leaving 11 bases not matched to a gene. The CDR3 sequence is CAISVQGGGYADTQYF. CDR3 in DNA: TGTGCCATCAGTGTCCAAGGGGGCGGTTATGCAGATACGCAGTATTTT.

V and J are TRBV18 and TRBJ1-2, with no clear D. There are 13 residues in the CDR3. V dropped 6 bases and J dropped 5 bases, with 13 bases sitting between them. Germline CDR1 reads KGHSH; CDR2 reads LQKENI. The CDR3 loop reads CASSPTEVYGYTF. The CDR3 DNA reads TGTGCCAGCTCGCCGACCGAGGTTTATGGCTACACCTTC.

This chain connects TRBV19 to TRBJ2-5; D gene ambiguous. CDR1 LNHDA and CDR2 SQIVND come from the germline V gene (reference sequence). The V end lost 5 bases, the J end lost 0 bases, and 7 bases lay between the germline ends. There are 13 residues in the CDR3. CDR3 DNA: TGTGCCAGTAGTGGGCTGTACCAAGAGACCCAGTACTTC. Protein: CASSGLYQETQYF.

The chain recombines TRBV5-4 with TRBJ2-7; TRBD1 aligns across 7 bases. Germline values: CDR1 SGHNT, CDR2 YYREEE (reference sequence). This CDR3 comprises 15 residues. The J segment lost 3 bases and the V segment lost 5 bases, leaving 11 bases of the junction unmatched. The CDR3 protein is CASSLKPAGGYEQYF. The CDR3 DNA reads TGTGCCAGCAGTCTTAAACCCGCAGGGGGCTACGAGCAGTACTTC.

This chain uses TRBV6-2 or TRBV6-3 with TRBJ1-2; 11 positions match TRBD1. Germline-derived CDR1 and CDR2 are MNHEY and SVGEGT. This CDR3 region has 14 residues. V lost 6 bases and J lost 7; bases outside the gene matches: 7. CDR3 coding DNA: TGTGCCAGCAGCCCCGGACAGGGGGCGGCTGGCTACACCTTC. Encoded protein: CASSPGQGAAGYTF.

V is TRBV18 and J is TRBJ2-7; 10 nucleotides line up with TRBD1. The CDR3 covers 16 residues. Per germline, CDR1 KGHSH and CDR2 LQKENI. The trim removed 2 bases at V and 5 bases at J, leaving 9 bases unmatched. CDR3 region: CASSPSTGQGMHEQYF. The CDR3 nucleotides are TGTGCCAGCTCACCATCCACGGGACAGGGGATGCACGAGCAGTACTTC.

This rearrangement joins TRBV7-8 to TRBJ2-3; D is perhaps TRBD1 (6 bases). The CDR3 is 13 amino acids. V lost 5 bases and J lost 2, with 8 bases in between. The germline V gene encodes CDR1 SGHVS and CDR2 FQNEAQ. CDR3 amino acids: CASSRDTTDTQYF. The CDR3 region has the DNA TGTGCCAGCAGCCGGGACACCACAGATACGCAGTATTTT.

The CDR3 nucleotides are TGTGCCAGCAGTTTCCCCGGCAATGAGCAGTTCTTC. This encodes CASSFPGNEQFF. This chain joins TRBV27 and TRBJ2-1; D gene uncertain. The CDR3 runs to 12 residues. Germline CDR1 reads MNHEY; CDR2 reads SMNVEV (reference sequence). Trimming took 3 bases from V and 6 from J, leaving 6 bases between them.

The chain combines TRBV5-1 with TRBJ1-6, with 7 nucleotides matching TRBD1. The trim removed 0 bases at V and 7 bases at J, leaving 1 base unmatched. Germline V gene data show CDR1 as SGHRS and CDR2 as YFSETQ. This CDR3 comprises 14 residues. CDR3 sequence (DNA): TGCGCCAGCAGCTTGGAACAGGGGAATTCACCCCTCCACTTT. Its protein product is CASSLEQGNSPLHF.

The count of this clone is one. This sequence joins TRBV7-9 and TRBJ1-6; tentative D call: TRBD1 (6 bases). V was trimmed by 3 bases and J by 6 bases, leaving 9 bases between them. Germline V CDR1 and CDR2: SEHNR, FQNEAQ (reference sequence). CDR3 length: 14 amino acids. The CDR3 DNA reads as TGTGCCAGCAGCTTTAACAGGGCTAATTCACCCCTCCACTTT. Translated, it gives CASSFNRANSPLHF. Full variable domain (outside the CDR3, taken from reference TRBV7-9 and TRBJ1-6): DTGVSQNPRHKITKRGQNVTFRCDPISEHNRLYWYRQTLGQGPEFLTYFQNEAQLEKSRLLSDRFSAERPKGSFSTLEIQRTEQGDSAMYLCASSFNRANSPLHFGNGTRLTVT.